This T cell receptor (beta chain) was captured in a study of cytomegalovirus exposure and HLA in healthy donors (TCRdb year 2017). About the investigation overall: An earlier analysis of about 530 of the donors reported approximately 300 Gb of sequence data and 95 million to 120 million unique TCR beta sequences obtained from around 180 million T cells. An early release that covered about 600 HLA-typed donors contained approximately 300 gigabases of sequencing data and about 93 million unique TCR sequences. Of the 300 to 500 genotyped donors, roughly 80% were placed in the genetic ancestry cluster associated with self-reported Caucasian donors. The study aimed to test whether cataloging public T cell receptors could reveal signatures of past pathogen exposure. The study profiled the T cell repertoires of some 610 subjects by immunosequencing and related them to cytomegalovirus serostatus. Along with the approximately 700-subject first cohort, a separate validation cohort of approximately 110 different subjects was used. The study combined high-throughput TCR immunosequencing, statistical association of individual TCRs with disease status, and machine learning to predict cytomegalovirus infection status. A later analysis re-examined previously published TCR beta repertoires from hundreds of donors and added high-resolution HLA genotyping to investigate patterns of TCR occurrence. Rather than drawing on any new phenotypic data, the later analysis identified candidate immune exposures from TCR beta sequences and the way those sequences occurred across donors. An earlier analysis of 587 of the donors used high-throughput TCR beta sequencing to judge whether each TCR beta V gene segment behaved as functional or pseudogenic. Alongside the repertoire data, information on donor age, sex, ethnicity and CMV serostatus was compiled. A later genetic analysis used genome-wide SNP genotypes for about three fifths of the 666 donors, treating that subset as a discovery cohort. All discovery cohort repertoires had been generated on a single sequencing platform. HLA typing included class I and class II loci at four-digit resolution. The number of donors typed differed by locus, with roughly 629-640 for A, B, C, DRB1 and DQB1, around 560 for DQA1, 600 to 610 for DPA1, and roughly 450 for DPB1. A handful of DR-DQ haplotypes were handled as single units for association and clustering because linkage in the cohort was strong. Among 398 genotyped donors of the cohort, an average of roughly 240,000 unique TCR beta nucleotide sequences were sequenced per donor, roughly 20% of them non-productive. Beyond this particular receptor, the publication reports: A later analysis found that TCR association rates varied across HLA loci, with DRB1 alleles showing the most associated TCRs and HLA-C alleles the fewest. Correlated functional status among segregating V segments might reflect linkage disequilibrium, but an unknown experimental factor could not be ruled out. A further reported finding was that TCR beta sequences accurately predicted the HLA-A and HLA-B alleles for most subjects in the first cohort. A few of the identified cytomegalovirus-associated TCR beta chains were confirmed in vitro to be specific for cytomegalovirus antigens. A later analysis found that most CMV-associated TCR beta chains appeared HLA-restricted, with HLA associations seemingly driven largely by CMV exposure. Compared with equally common non-associated chains, HLA-associated TCR beta chains in a later analysis were more clonally expanded and had lower generation probabilities. Several of the top co-occurrence clusters appeared to be linked to parvovirus B19, influenza, CMV and Epstein-Barr virus, according to a later analysis. Because the 87-base-pair reads could not distinguish some IMGT-functional V segments, including TRBV6-2 and TRBV6-3, those segments were excluded. Because some donors lacked HLA typing at each locus, the association tests relied only on the typed subset. Compared with the 666-donor mean, donors in an Asian-associated ancestry cluster had fewer N-insertions in productive TCRs, according to a later genetic analysis. In this cohort, only TCR beta chains were sequenced, and detectable features were limited by the absence of alpha or paired-chain data. Sequencing depth was assumed to be roughly uniform across donors in the presence/absence analyses, though that assumption may not hold. When HLA alleles, especially DR and DQ, strongly co-occurred, attributing TCR associations to individual alleles was difficult. In a later genetic analysis, a missense DCLRE1C variant was associated with V-gene and J-gene trimming of TCR beta chains, and the association was replicated in an independent cohort. Broadly in line with IMGT annotations, most TCR beta V segments showed up in productive rearrangements about 90% or about 30% of the time in an earlier analysis of 587 of the donors. The authors suggested that the approach could potentially be extended to other disease states and immunological phenotypes. For the cohort, immune exposure information was limited to CMV serostatus. The classifier was reported to diagnose cytomegalovirus status with high specificity and sensitivity in both the original cohort and the validation cohort. The sequencing pipeline was judged likely to have produced a cluster of highly shared sequence variants as a technical artifact. The study gave a list of 150 to 200 TCR beta chains associated with cytomegalovirus. Across donors, most TCR sequences were observed very rarely, whereas some public TCRs were present in many individuals. A later analysis associated around 16,000 TCR beta sequences with specific HLA alleles at a false discovery rate of 0.05. Because counts were too low, roughly 17 rarely observed V segments, including chromosome 9 orphons, were left out of the earlier analysis of approximately 580 of the donors.

The protocol used for the library was the immunoSEQ multiplex PCR assay. A mixture of 60 forward primers for TCR Vbeta segments and 13 reverse primers for TCR Jbeta segments was used in the multiplex PCR. The CDR3 region of rearranged TCR beta genes was amplified from genomic DNA with a multiplex PCR assay. The amplified TCR beta libraries were sequenced on the Illumina HiSeq System as 87-base-pair reads. The paper's data handling went like this. In a later analysis, some 80 million unique TCR beta chains were counted across the 500 to 700 repertoires, and roughly 11 million of these chains were shared by at least two donors. Raw reads were error-corrected and collapsed into unique sequences with a nearest-neighbor algorithm that merged closely related sequences to remove PCR and sequencing errors. V, D and J gene segments were assigned by aligning CDR3 sequences to IMGT reference sequences. For a sequence to be retained, a match of at least six nucleotides was required to both a V gene segment and a J gene segment. A rearrangement counted as productive if the CDR3 had no stop codons and remained in frame with V and J, and every other rearrangement counted as non-productive. CDR3 was defined by IMGT convention, running from the second conserved V-encoded cysteine to the conserved J-encoded phenylalanine. The earlier analysis of 500 to 600 of the donors excluded sequences that lacked an unambiguous match to a single V gene segment. In an earlier analysis of about 590 of the donors, a V segment was called functional when productive rearrangements were above 56.7%, and segregating when the standard deviation between donors exceeded 5%. A statistical classification framework was developed to diagnose cytomegalovirus status using the catalog of TCR beta chain sequences. A later analysis assigned V and J genes by comparing TCR nucleotide sequences with IMGT/GENE-DB human TR gene sequences. In a later analysis, CDR3 sequences and most-parsimonious VDJ recombination scenarios were assigned using the TCRdist pipeline. In a later analysis, each TCR beta chain was defined by its CDR3 amino acid sequence together with its V-gene family, and reads without a unique V-gene family were excluded. To address suspected cross-contamination and a sequencing artifact, a later analysis removed 592 highly shared, low-generation-probability nucleotide sequences. A later analysis calculated a clonal expansion index for each public chain from normalized within-repertoire ranks of inferred template counts. Generation probabilities in a later analysis came from a VDJ recombination model fitted to out-of-frame rearrangements, and those results were checked against IGoR. A later analysis scored TCR-TCR, TCR-HLA and TCR-CMV co-occurrence with hypergeometric tests, applying a repertoire-size bias correction to TCR pairs. False discovery rates were estimated in a later analysis by permuting HLA or CMV assignments 20 times. In a later analysis, co-occurring TCRs were grouped using DBSCAN, and TCRdist sequence similarity was added for clustering within HLA-allele-positive subsets. For co-occurrence clustering, repertoires with fewer than 30,000 or more than 120,000 public chains were excluded, along with roughly five repertoires with anomalous nucleotide sharing. TCRdb provides this immuneACCESS table in a form limited to in-frame rearrangements. Some clones are lacking; in checked studies, under half of them reflect an unresolved V gene, and why the rest are absent is not known. V, J and clone size were drawn from that table, and D and trimming were deduced from the DNA. The sample contains over 150,000 clones, about 80% of them found a single time. The ten largest clonotypes hold about 2.2% of the sample.

The cohort was made up of approximately 670 healthy bone marrow donors. At the time of sampling, all cohort members were nominally healthy, though unrecorded immune exposures were likely present. The donor tested CMV seronegative and was one of the 352 seronegative cohort members. Every donor gave a peripheral blood sample, and the peripheral blood mononuclear cells from that sample were used for TCR beta sequencing. Genomic DNA was extracted from the blood cell samples with the Qiagen DNeasy Blood Extraction Kit. To note about this clone: Its antigen target is currently unknown. Base qualities were left out, and no much larger clone turns up one base away.

CDR1 and CDR2 were assigned from the germline V gene as MNHNS and SASEGT. V has 7 bases trimmed and J has 1 base trimmed; junction bases matching no gene number 3. There are 14 amino acids in the CDR3, from cysteine to phenylalanine inclusive. Only the CDR3 portion is preserved as DNA: 42 bases, with reading frame beginning at the first base. The rearrangement joined TRBV6-1 to TRBJ2-2, with 7 central nucleotides matching TRBD2. This clonotype was sampled from a woman in her twenties or thirties in good health and CMV-seronegative. The sequenced sample consisted of PBMCs. The CDR3 protein sequence reads: CASNGLVNTGELFF. The DNA reads TGTGCCAGCAACGGACTAGTGAACACCGGGGAGCTGTTTTTT.